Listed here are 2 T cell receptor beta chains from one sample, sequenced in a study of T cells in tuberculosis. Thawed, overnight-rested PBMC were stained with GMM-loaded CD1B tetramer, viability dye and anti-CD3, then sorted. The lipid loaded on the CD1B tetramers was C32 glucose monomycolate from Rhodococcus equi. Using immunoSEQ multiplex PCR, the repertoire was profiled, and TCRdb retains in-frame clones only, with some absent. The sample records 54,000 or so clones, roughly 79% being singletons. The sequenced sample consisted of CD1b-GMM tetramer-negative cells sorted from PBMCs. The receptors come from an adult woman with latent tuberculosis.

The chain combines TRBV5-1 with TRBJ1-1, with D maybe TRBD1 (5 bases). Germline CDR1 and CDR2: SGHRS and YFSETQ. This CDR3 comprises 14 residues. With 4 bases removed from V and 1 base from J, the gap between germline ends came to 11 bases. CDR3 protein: CASSLRGGNTEAFF. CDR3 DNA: TGCGCCAGCAGCCTCCGGGGGGGGAACACTGAAGCTTTCTTT.

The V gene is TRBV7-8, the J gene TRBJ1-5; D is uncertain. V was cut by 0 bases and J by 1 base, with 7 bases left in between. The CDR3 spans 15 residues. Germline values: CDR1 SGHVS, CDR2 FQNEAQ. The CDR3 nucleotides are TGTGCCAGCAGCTTAGCGGGAGGGAGCAATCAGCCCCAGCATTTT. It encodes CASSLAGGSNQPQHF.